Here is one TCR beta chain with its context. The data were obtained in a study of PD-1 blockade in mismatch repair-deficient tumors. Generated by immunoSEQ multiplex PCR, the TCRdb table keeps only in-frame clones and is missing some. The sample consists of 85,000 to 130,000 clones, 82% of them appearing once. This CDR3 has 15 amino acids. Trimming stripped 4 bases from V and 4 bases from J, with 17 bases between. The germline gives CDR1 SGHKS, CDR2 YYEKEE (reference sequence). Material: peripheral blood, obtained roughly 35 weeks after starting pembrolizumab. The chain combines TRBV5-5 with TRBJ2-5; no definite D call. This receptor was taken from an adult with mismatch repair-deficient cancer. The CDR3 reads CASSPPGAAGETQYF. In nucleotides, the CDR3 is TGTGCCAGCAGCCCTCCAGGAGCAGCAGGAGAGACCCAGTACTTC.